The 3 T cell receptor beta chains given below trace back to one sample, sequenced in a study of neoadjuvant anti-PD-1 for oral cavity cancer. Clones were sequenced by immunoSEQ multiplex PCR, and TCRdb holds only the in-frame ones, with some missing. Seen here are 55,000 to 80,000 clones, 83% observed once, and the top ten hold less than 4%. The sample here was PBMCs, taken before nivolumab (anti-PD-1) treatment. The receptors derive from a person between 40 and 85 years old with oral cavity squamous cell carcinoma.

This rearrangement joins TRBV5-5 to TRBJ2-3, with 8 bases identical to TRBD2. V was pared by 0 bases and J by 6 bases, with 9 bases of the junction left unmatched. The CDR3 covers 16 residues. Germline V gene sequence: CDR1 SGHKS, CDR2 YYEKEE (reference sequence). The CDR3 reads CASSLVAGGRFDTQYF. CDR3 DNA: TGTGCCAGCAGCTTGGTTGCGGGGGGTCGGTTCGATACGCAGTATTTT.

The V gene is TRBV18, the J gene TRBJ2-7; D is possibly TRBD1 (6 bases). CDR3 length equals 12 residues. Germline CDR1 reads KGHSH; CDR2 reads LQKENI. The V end lost 8 bases, the J end lost 0 bases, and 8 bases lay between the germline ends. The CDR3 is CASADSSYEQYF. DNA for the CDR3: TGTGCCAGCGCGGACAGCTCCTACGAGCAGTACTTC.

This chain links TRBV5-1 with TRBJ1-1; D remains ambiguous. This CDR3 region has 13 residues. Germline assignment: CDR1 SGHRS and CDR2 YFSETQ. The V end lost 6 bases, the J end lost 1 base, and 10 bases lay between the germline ends. CDR3 sequence reads: CASKPDTNTEAFF. In DNA, the CDR3 is TGCGCCAGCAAACCTGACACGAACACTGAAGCTTTCTTT. Filled out from reference TRBV5-1 and TRBJ1-1, the complete variable domain reads KAGVTQTPRYLIKTRGQQVTLSCSPISGHRSVSWYQQTPGQGLQFLFEYFSETQRNKGNFPGRFSGRQFSNSRSEMNVSTLELGDSALYLCASKPDTNTEAFFGQGTRLTVV.